The 23 T cell receptor beta chains below were found in one sample sequenced in a study of T-cell reconstitution after alpha-beta-depleted transplantation in children. Construction of the TCRbeta library involved unique molecular identifiers. TCRdb ran MiXCR on the PCR reads and lists one entry per CDR3 protein. The data show about 340,000 distinct CDR3 sequences, 15% to 20% seen once. The starting material was PBMCs, mostly from graft donor cells, obtained 360 days after TCRalphabeta/CD19-depleted stem cell transplant. These receptor sequences come from a male patient between 2 and 15 years old who had a stem cell transplant for acute lymphoblastic leukemia, so the T cells may come from the graft donor.

This chain links TRBV7-8 with TRBJ2-7; 8 bases are a match to TRBD1. The germline CDR1 and CDR2 sequences are SGHVS and FQNEAQ. After removal of 5 bases from V and 6 bases from J, the junction contained 3 bases not matched to a gene. The CDR3 totals 12 residues. The CDR3 DNA reads TGTGCCAGCAGCAAACAGGGGGGCGAGCAGTACTTC. It specifies CASSKQGGEQYF. Full variable domain (missing parts from reference TRBV7-8 and TRBJ2-7): GAGVSQSPRYKVAKRGQDVALRCDPISGHVSLFWYQQALGQGPEFLTYFQNEAQLDKSGLPSDRFFAERPEGSVSTLKIQRTQQEDSAVYLCASSKQGGEQYFGPGTRLTVT.

This clonotype showed up just a few times. The chain employs TRBV7-8 and TRBJ1-3, with a weak D call TRBD1 (5 bases). The CDR3 runs to 16 residues. V was clipped by 8 bases and J by 1 base, with 18 bases between them. In germline, CDR1 is SGHVS, CDR2 FQNEAQ. CDR3 bases: TGTGCCAGCGGAAAGGGACGACAGTTTTCTGGAAACACCATATATTTT. Its protein is CASGKGRQFSGNTIYF. The complete variable domain, with remaining parts taken from reference TRBV7-8 and TRBJ1-3, reads GAGVSQSPRYKVAKRGQDVALRCDPISGHVSLFWYQQALGQGPEFLTYFQNEAQLDKSGLPSDRFFAERPEGSVSTLKIQRTQQEDSAVYLCASGKGRQFSGNTIYFGEGSWLTVV.

The genes are TRBV4-1 and TRBJ1-4; D ambiguous. Deletions cut 1 base from V and 0 bases from J, with 6 bases between. CDR1 is MGHRA and CDR2 is YSYEKL in the germline V gene. The CDR3 spans 15 residues. The CDR3 nucleotides read TGCGCCAGCAGCCAAGGCCCTGCAACTAATGAAAAACTGTTTTTT. Amino acids: CASSQGPATNEKLFF.

This chain connects TRBV11-1 to TRBJ2-5; no clear D. Germline V CDR1 and CDR2: SGHAT, FQDESV (reference sequence). The V end was cut by 5 bases, the J end by 3 bases, with 10 bases between. The CDR3 is 13 residues long. The CDR3 bases are TGTGCCAGCAGCCCCGGGCTCAAAGAGACCCAGTACTTC. Residues: CASSPGLKETQYF.

This clonotype was found many times. The chain couples TRBV28 to TRBJ2-1; 9 bases match TRBD2. Germline values: CDR1 MDHEN, CDR2 SYDVKM. The V segment lost 2 bases and the J segment 7 bases; nucleotides outside the gene matches: 9. The CDR3 loop spans 16 amino acids. DNA for the CDR3: TGTGCCAGCAGTTTAGGGCTAGCGGGAACCTGGAATGAGCAGTTCTTC. Its translation is CASSLGLAGTWNEQFF.

Only a few counts were recorded for this clonotype. V gene TRBV7-9 combines with J gene TRBJ2-7, with a weak D call TRBD1 (6 bases). The germline V gene has CDR1 SEHNR and CDR2 FQNEAQ (reference sequence). With 5 bases removed from V and 2 bases from J, the gap between germline ends came to 10 bases. The CDR3 runs to 13 residues. In DNA form, the CDR3 reads TGTGCCAGCAGCCCCTGGACAGCCTACGAGCAGTACTTC. It encodes CASSPWTAYEQYF.

CDR3 sequence (DNA): TGCGCCAGCAGCCTCCCGGCCTCGAACACCGGGGAGCTGTTTTTT. Its translation: CASSLPASNTGELFF. The V gene is TRBV5-1, the J gene TRBJ2-2; D remains ambiguous. Germline CDR1 SGHRS, CDR2 YFSETQ. Trimming pared 4 bases from V and 0 bases from J, leaving 10 bases between. The CDR3 contains 15 residues.

This clonotype was counted at least ten times. The chain links TRBV5-1 to TRBJ2-3; 12 nucleotides agree with TRBD2. Per the germline V gene, CDR1 is SGHRS and CDR2 is YFSETQ. V shed 3 bases, J shed 5 bases, and the junction held 13 bases outside the gene matches. This CDR3 region has 18 residues. CDR3 sequence: CASSSYELAGGRKDTQYF. The CDR3 DNA sequence: TGCGCCAGCAGCTCCTACGAACTAGCGGGAGGACGGAAAGATACGCAGTATTTT.

This clonotype was detected a few times. The rearrangement uses TRBV15 and TRBJ2-1, with 10 bases matching TRBD2. With 1 base clipped from V and 2 bases from J, the junction kept 8 bases outside the gene matches. CDR1 is LNHNV, CDR2 YYDKDF, per germline (reference sequence). The length of the CDR3 is 18 residues. The DNA for the CDR3 is TGTGCCACCAGCAGAGTCCGGCCTAGCGGGGGCGCCTACAATGAGCAGTTCTTC. Translated, it gives CATSRVRPSGGAYNEQFF.

The sample holds a few counts of this clonotype. The chain recombines TRBV6-2 or TRBV6-3 with TRBJ2-3; 8 positions match TRBD2. Germline V lookup: CDR1 MNHEY, CDR2 SVGEGT. The CDR3 loop spans 18 amino acids. The trim removed 2 bases at V and 3 bases at J, leaving 13 bases unmatched. CDR3 DNA sequence: TGTGCCAGCAGTTACCGAGGGAAGGGACTAGTTGGAACAGATACGCAGTATTTT. This encodes CASSYRGKGLVGTDTQYF.

The CDR3 DNA reads as TGTGCCAGCAGTGAGTTGCGGGGGAGCTCCTACAATGAGCAGTTCTTC. Amino acids: CASSELRGSSYNEQFF. This chain links TRBV28 with TRBJ2-1, with 7 bases matching TRBD2. CDR3 size: 16 residues. V gave up 5 bases and J gave up 0 bases; unmatched junction bases: 7. Per germline, CDR1 MDHEN and CDR2 SYDVKM. Based on the CDR3 plus reference TRBV28 and TRBJ2-1, the full variable domain is DVKVTQSSRYLVKRTGEKVFLECVQDMDHENMFWYRQDPGLGLRLIYFSYDVKMKEKGDIPEGYSVSREKKERFSLILESASTNQTSMYLCASSELRGSSYNEQFFGPGTRLTVL.

The chain recombines TRBV28 with TRBJ2-7; 9 nucleotides agree with TRBD1. V gave up 6 bases and J gave up 0 bases; unmatched junction bases: 6. Germline lookup yields CDR1 MDHEN and CDR2 SYDVKM. The CDR3 is 15 residues long. CDR3 sequence (DNA): TGTGCCAGCAGAAGACAGGGGGGTGGCTCCTACGAGCAGTACTTC. This encodes CASRRQGGGSYEQYF.

This clonotype was observed once. The CDR3 nucleotides are TGTGCCAGCAGCTTAAGAACAGGGAGTTTTCCCAATCAGCCCCAGCATTTT. It encodes CASSLRTGSFPNQPQHF. The V and J genes are TRBV7-2 and TRBJ1-5; TRBD1 might be the D (6 bases). Trimming took 2 bases from V and 3 from J, leaving 17 bases between them. The CDR3 contains 17 residues. Germline values: CDR1 SGHTA, CDR2 FQGNSA.

There are many counts of this clonotype. This chain connects TRBV29-1 to TRBJ2-1, with D maybe TRBD1 (6 bases). Germline CDR1 SQVTM, CDR2 ANQGSEA. V was trimmed by 2 bases and J by 7 bases, leaving 18 bases between them. The CDR3 is 15 amino acids. The CDR3, as DNA: TGCAGCGTTGAACAGGGGTGGAATTTGGGAAATGAGCAGTTCTTC. Residues: CSVEQGWNLGNEQFF.

This clonotype was observed a few times. The chain employs TRBV30 and TRBJ1-6; no clear D gene. The V end lost 2 bases, the J end lost 7 bases, and 9 bases lay between the germline ends. Per germline, CDR1 GTSNPN and CDR2 SVGIG (reference sequence). The CDR3 consists of 13 residues. CDR3 in amino acids: CAWSPDTNSPLHF. In DNA, the CDR3 is TGTGCCTGGAGTCCTGACACGAATTCACCCCTCCACTTT.

The genes are TRBV5-5 and TRBJ2-6; 7 bases are shared with TRBD1. V shed 2 bases, J shed 0 bases, and the junction held 5 bases outside the gene matches. Germline V CDR1 and CDR2: SGHKS, YYEKEE (reference sequence). The CDR3 runs to 17 residues. CDR3 sequence (DNA): TGTGCCAGCAGCTTACAGGGGCCTTACTCTGGGGCCAACGTCCTGACTTTC. Amino acid sequence: CASSLQGPYSGANVLTF.

V gene TRBV11-2 combines with J gene TRBJ2-5, with 10 bases aligning to TRBD2. V lost 2 bases to trimming and J lost 3 bases; unmatched junction nucleotides: 6. This CDR3 is built from 16 residues. Germline CDR1 reads SGHAT; CDR2 reads FQNNGV. CDR3 DNA: TGTGCCAGCAGCTTAAGGTTTAGCGGGAGGAAAGAGACCCAGTACTTC. It is translated as CASSLRFSGRKETQYF. The whole variable domain, remainder taken from reference TRBV11-2 and TRBJ2-5, is EAGVAQSPRYKIIEKRQSVAFWCNPISGHATLYWYQQILGQGPKLLIQFQNNGVVDDSQLPKDRFSAERLKGVDSTLKIQPAKLEDSAVYLCASSLRFSGRKETQYFGPGTRLLVL.

In this sample, this clonotype turned up many times. This chain links TRBV5-8 with TRBJ2-7; D uncertain. The CDR3 sequence is 11 residues long. The germline V gene has CDR1 SGHTS and CDR2 YDEGEE. The germline V and J ends were trimmed by 4 bases and 0 bases, with 2 bases remaining between them. The DNA for the CDR3 is TGTGCCAGCAGCAACTCCTACGAGCAGTACTTC. This codes for CASSNSYEQYF.

In this sample, this clonotype turned up a few times. This sequence joins TRBV7-8 and TRBJ2-1, with TRBD2 matching over 11 bases. The germline V gene has CDR1 SGHVS and CDR2 FQNEAQ. CDR3 size: 17 residues. With 2 bases clipped from V and 2 bases from J, the junction kept 5 bases outside the gene matches. The chain's CDR3 is CASSLPWGLAAYNEQFF. The CDR3 bases are TGTGCCAGCAGCTTACCGTGGGGACTAGCGGCCTACAATGAGCAGTTCTTC.

The chain has TRBV6-5 and TRBJ2-7, with D unclear. Trimming removed 0 bases from V and 4 bases from J, with 16 bases in between. This CDR3 comprises 16 residues. The germline gives CDR1 MNHEY, CDR2 SVGAGI. The chain's CDR3 is CASSYSTVAIGYEQYF. The DNA for the CDR3 is TGTGCCAGCAGTTACTCGACGGTAGCTATAGGGTACGAGCAGTACTTC.

This clonotype was picked up a small number of times. The DNA for the CDR3 is TGTGCCAGCAGTTACTCGGCGGGCTTATGGACAGAGACCCAGTACTTC. Translation: CASSYSAGLWTETQYF. The gene calls are TRBV6-5 and TRBJ2-5, with a weak D call TRBD2 (5 bases). Germline assignment: CDR1 MNHEY and CDR2 SVGAGI. The CDR3 has 16 residues. Trimming removed 0 bases at V and 4 bases at J, with 15 bases between.

This clonotype was seen a handful of times. V gene TRBV20-1 combines with J gene TRBJ2-7; TRBD2 agrees at 7 bases. Germline V gene data show CDR1 as DFQATT and CDR2 as SNEGSKA (reference sequence). The length of the CDR3 is 13 residues. V gave up 6 bases and J gave up 7 bases; unmatched junction bases: 12. In DNA form, the CDR3 reads TGCAGTGCCGACCGGGCGGGAGTTCTTGAGCAGTACTTC. Its translation is CSADRAGVLEQYF.

The chain uses TRBV28 and TRBJ2-5; 7 bases are shared with TRBD2. With V trimmed by 6 bases and J by 1 base, 5 bases remained unmatched. The CDR3 is made up of 14 amino acids. Germline CDR1 reads MDHEN; CDR2 reads SYDVKM. DNA for the CDR3: TGTGCCAGCAGACACCCTAGCGGCCAAGAGACCCAGTACTTC. As protein: CASRHPSGQETQYF. Based on the CDR3 plus reference TRBV28 and TRBJ2-5, the full variable domain is DVKVTQSSRYLVKRTGEKVFLECVQDMDHENMFWYRQDPGLGLRLIYFSYDVKMKEKGDIPEGYSVSREKKERFSLILESASTNQTSMYLCASRHPSGQETQYFGPGTRLLVL.